This TCR beta chain stems from a study of response to subunit inactivated influenza vaccine. CDR3 length: 13 amino acids. TCRdb reprocessed the RT-PCR reads with MiXCR, giving one entry per CDR3 protein. The table records more than 400,000 distinct CDR3 sequences, around 7.7% of them present only once. The starting material was PBMCs from blood, obtained less than 30 months after vaccination. The sequence was collected from a man aged 50 to 69 who received an inactivated influenza vaccine. The V gene is TRBV21-1, the J gene TRBJ2-1; the D call of TRBD1 is as the table states it, not checked on the DNA. TRBV21-1 constitutes a pseudogene. The CDR3 here is CASSKRAVQEQFF. DNA for the CDR3: TGTGCCAGCAGCAAACGGGCGGTGCAAGAGCAGTTCTTC.